This T cell receptor (beta chain) was identified during a study of OX40 agonist ivuxolimab in advanced cancers. Study-wide points: Clonal expansion by week 6 occurred in CD4+ and CD8+ blood T cells (at 0.1 to 3.0 mg/kg).

The CDR3 totals 14 residues. Germline CDR1 reads SGHTA; CDR2 reads FQGNSA. J was trimmed by 5 bases and V by 4 bases; bases with no gene match: 6. Libraries were prepared by immunoSEQ multiplex PCR; TCRdb keeps only in-frame clonotypes and omits some of them. The table lists 82,000 or so clones, around nine tenths of them singletons. As for this clone: Its specificity is not known.

This sequence joins TRBV7-2 and TRBJ2-7, with 9 bases matching TRBD2. The specimen comprised CD4+ or CD8+ T cells sorted from blood, sampled in a trial of the OX40 agonist ivuxolimab. The source of this sequence is an adult with an advanced solid tumor such as melanoma, head and neck, liver or kidney cancer. The CDR3 sequence is CASSSSGTRDEQYF. The CDR3 DNA is TGTGCCAGCAGCTCTAGCGGGACCAGGGACGAGCAGTACTTC.